This T cell receptor (beta chain) was captured in a study of shared clonotypes between healthy human individuals. Samples underwent the assay at deep level. TCRdb's copy holds only in-frame clones and misses some; the assay was immunoSEQ multiplex PCR. The table has some 500,000 clones, around 95% seen once. In the case of this clone: Its antigen remains unidentified.

In germline, CDR1 is MNHNY, CDR2 SVGAGI (reference sequence). The CDR3 contains 15 residues. Trimming took 3 bases from V and 4 from J, leaving 15 bases between them. The study's findings and limits: Despite large depth, sorted-subset datasets appeared incompletely sequenced. Naive subsets, compared against memory subsets, generally had larger estimated richness values.

The sequencing input was naive CD4+ T cells sorted from blood. Subset meaning: CD45RA+ positively selected. This sequence originates from a woman between 25 and 40 years old in good health. The chain couples TRBV6-6 to TRBJ1-1; no firm D call. The CDR3 DNA is TGTGCCAGCAGTTATAAGCGAGATGTAGGCACTGAAGCTTTCTTT. Its translation is CASSYKRDVGTEAFF.